The 20 T cell receptor beta chains in this list originate from one sample, sequenced in a study of blood T cell repertoires in COVID-19. Sequencing used immunoSEQ multiplex PCR; TCRdb keeps in-frame clones, though not all of them. The repertoire holds under 300,000 clones, with almost 85% as singletons. Material: peripheral blood. The receptors derive from a man aged 45-60 years with acute or convalescent COVID-19.

The J gene is TRBJ1-2, the V gene TRBV5-1; 9 positions agree with TRBD1. This CDR3 contains 15 residues. V shed 1 base and J 9 bases; nucleotides not matched to a gene: 10. Germline CDR1 is SGHRS and CDR2 is YFSETQ. CDR3 bases: TGCGCCAGCAGCTTGCTCACCGGGACAGGGAGAAGCTACACCTTC. As protein: CASSLLTGTGRSYTF.

The chain couples TRBV6-6 to TRBJ2-7; unclear D gene. CDR3 length equals 15 residues. The V and J ends lost 2 bases and 0 bases respectively, with 11 bases between them. CDR1 MNHNY and CDR2 SVGAGI come from the germline V gene (reference sequence). The CDR3: CASSYESRYSYEQYF. CDR3 coding DNA: TGTGCCAGCAGTTACGAGAGTCGCTACTCCTACGAGCAGTACTTC.

J is TRBJ1-2 and V is TRBV5-1, with 8 bases lining up with TRBD1. With V trimmed by 6 bases and J by 8 bases, 15 bases remained unmatched. The CDR3 consists of 15 residues. Germline V CDR1 and CDR2: SGHRS, YFSETQ. The DNA for the CDR3 is TGCGCCAGCACCCAGGACAGGGCGCTATCTCGGGGCTACACCTTC. Protein: CASTQDRALSRGYTF.

The chain uses TRBV9 and TRBJ2-3, with a possible D match to TRBD1 (5 bases). CDR1 and CDR2 (germline): SGDLS, YYNGEE. Trimming took off 0 bases at V and 5 bases at J, with 19 bases between the two ends. The CDR3 is made up of 17 amino acids. This chain's CDR3 is CASSVAWTTELGDTQYF. The CDR3 nucleotides read TGTGCCAGCAGCGTAGCTTGGACAACAGAACTGGGAGATACGCAGTATTTT.

This chain uses TRBV27 with TRBJ2-7; TRBD2 might be the D (6 bases). This CDR3 contains 15 residues. The V end lost 7 bases, the J end lost 0 bases, and 16 bases lay between the germline ends. Germline CDR1 reads MNHEY; CDR2 reads SMNVEV (reference sequence). This chain's CDR3 is CASKGLRGSSYEQYF. Here the CDR3 DNA reads TGTGCCAGCAAAGGGCTTCGGGGGAGCTCCTACGAGCAGTACTTC.

This clone was recorded once. The J gene is TRBJ2-2, the V gene TRBV19; D uncertain. Trimming shortened V by 6 bases and J by 7 bases, and 12 bases separated the two germline ends. The CDR3 runs to 13 residues. Per the germline V gene, CDR1 is LNHDA and CDR2 is SQIVND (reference sequence). The CDR3: CASSLPYSGELFF. As DNA, the CDR3 is TGTGCCAGTAGCTTACCCTACAGCGGGGAGCTGTTTTTT. Full variable domain (remainder filled in from reference TRBV19 and TRBJ2-2): DGGITQSPKYLFRKEGQNVTLSCEQNLNHDAMYWYRQDPGQGLRLIYYSQIVNDFQKGDIAEGYSVSREKKESFPLTVTSAQKNPTAFYLCASSLPYSGELFFGEGSRLTVL.

This sequence joins TRBV27 and TRBJ2-1, with TRBD2 matching 11 bases. CDR1 is MNHEY and CDR2 is SMNVEV in the germline V gene (reference sequence). This CDR3 contains 17 residues. With 3 bases clipped from V and 6 bases from J, the junction kept 10 bases outside the gene matches. CDR3 in amino acids: CASSFTLLAGVSNEQFF. CDR3 in DNA: TGTGCCAGCAGTTTTACCTTACTAGCGGGAGTGTCCAATGAGCAGTTCTTC.

The chain joins TRBV6-5 to TRBJ2-3; tentatively, D is TRBD2 (5 bases). This CDR3 spans 14 amino acids. Trimming left V 6 bases short and J 0 bases short, with 10 bases between. Germline V CDR1 and CDR2: MNHEY, SVGAGI. The CDR3: CASRRTQSTDTQYF. The CDR3 nucleotides read TGTGCCAGCAGAAGGACTCAGAGCACAGATACGCAGTATTTT.

V is TRBV4-1 and J is TRBJ2-7; D is unclear. The germline V gene has CDR1 MGHRA and CDR2 YSYEKL. CDR3 length equals 13 residues. The V gene lost 0 bases and the J gene lost 6 bases, with 9 bases spanning the gap. The CDR3 loop reads CASSQDFSLEQYF. In DNA, the CDR3 is TGCGCCAGCAGCCAAGACTTTAGTCTCGAGCAGTACTTC.

This sequence joins TRBV5-6 and TRBJ1-2; D might be TRBD1 (5 bases). Germline-derived CDR1 and CDR2 are SGHDT and YYEEEE. V lost 0 bases and J 4 bases, leaving 7 bases between the germline ends. The CDR3 is 13 residues long. The CDR3 region is CASSLGTSYGYTF. The CDR3 nucleotides read TGTGCCAGCAGCTTGGGGACATCCTATGGCTACACCTTC.

V usage is TRBV30 and J usage is TRBJ1-3, with a tentative D call TRBD1 (6 bases). The V gene's germline CDR1 is GTSNPN and CDR2 SVGIG (reference sequence). V dropped 3 bases and J dropped 4 bases, with 13 bases sitting between them. There are 14 residues in the CDR3. CDR3 bases: TGTGCCTGGAGCGCAGGGACACCCGGAAACACCATATATTTT. It is translated as CAWSAGTPGNTIYF.

The chain is built from TRBV5-4 and TRBJ2-7, with D possibly matching TRBD1 (5 bases). Trimming pared 0 bases from V and 4 bases from J, leaving 11 bases between. Germline V lookup: CDR1 SGHNT, CDR2 YYREEE (reference sequence). The CDR3 has 14 residues. The CDR3: CASSLGPGIYEQYF. CDR3 in DNA: TGTGCCAGCAGCTTGGGCCCAGGGATTTACGAGCAGTACTTC.

The chain carries TRBV3-1 (or the pseudogene TRBV3-2) and TRBJ1-1, with D tentatively TRBD1 (5 bases). V dropped 2 bases and J dropped 5 bases, with 12 bases sitting between them. Germline loops: CDR1 LGHDT, CDR2 YNNKEL (reference sequence). The CDR3 extends over 14 amino acids. Written as DNA, the CDR3 is TGTGCCAGCAGCCAACTAGTGGGGGGAACTGAAGCTTTCTTT. The encoded protein is CASSQLVGGTEAFF.

The chain carries TRBV11-2 and TRBJ1-2, with TRBD1 matching over 8 bases. The V gene end was trimmed by 3 bases and the J gene end by 2 bases; junction bases not matched to a gene: 8. The CDR3 runs 16 residues. Germline V gene lookup returns CDR1 SGHAT and CDR2 FQNNGV. DNA of the CDR3: TGTGCCAGCAGCTTGAACAGGGGGTCGTCCAACTATGGCTACACCTTC. Its translation: CASSLNRGSSNYGYTF.

The chain couples TRBV6-5 to TRBJ1-1, with D possibly being TRBD1 (5 bases). V was trimmed by 0 bases and J by 1 base, leaving 12 bases between them. CDR3 length: 16 amino acids. Germline loops: CDR1 MNHEY, CDR2 SVGAGI. CDR3 DNA sequence: TGTGCCAGCAGTTACTCGGTGGGACTGAGGAACACTGAAGCTTTCTTT. It is translated as CASSYSVGLRNTEAFF.

The chain employs TRBV6-5 and TRBJ1-3; no firm D call. Trimming left V 6 bases short and J 7 bases short, with 13 bases between. CDR1 and CDR2 (germline): MNHEY, SVGAGI. This CDR3 has 13 amino acids. The CDR3 DNA reads as TGTGCCAGCAGCCCCCGGTCCCTCAACACCATATATTTT. This gives the protein CASSPRSLNTIYF.

V and J are TRBV14 and TRBJ2-7; tentatively, D is TRBD1 (5 bases). The V end was cut by 1 base, the J end by 2 bases, with 9 bases between. The CDR3 is 14 residues long. From germline, CDR1 is SGHDN and CDR2 FVKESK. CDR3 sequence reads: CASSQVQGTYEQYF. For the CDR3, the DNA is TGTGCCAGCAGCCAAGTGCAGGGAACCTACGAGCAGTACTTC.

The rearrangement links TRBV7-3 to TRBJ1-4, with D perhaps matching TRBD1 (6 bases). Trimming left V 5 bases short and J 2 bases short, with 12 bases between. Germline CDR1 and CDR2: SGHTA and FQGTGA. The CDR3 extends over 15 amino acids. In DNA form, the CDR3 reads TGTGCCAGCAGCCAAACAGGGTCTACTAATGAAAAACTGTTTTTT. Protein product: CASSQTGSTNEKLFF.

The gene calls are TRBV7-2 and TRBJ1-2, with 9 bases fitting TRBD1. V was clipped by 5 bases and J by 4 bases; unmatched bases: 5. Looked up from germline, CDR1 is SGHTA and CDR2 is FQGNSA. CDR3 length equals 14 residues. This CDR3 reads CASSRGQGIYGYTF. CDR3 bases: TGTGCCAGCAGCCGGGGACAGGGCATCTATGGCTACACCTTC.

This chain joins TRBV6-5 and TRBJ2-3, with TRBD2 matching 8 bases. The ends lost 7 bases at V and 2 bases at J; junction bases unmatched: 8. The CDR3 runs to 15 residues. Per germline, CDR1 MNHEY and CDR2 SVGAGI. The CDR3 spells CASNQRGPLTDTQYF. CDR3 bases: TGTGCCAGCAACCAGCGGGGGCCGCTCACAGATACGCAGTATTTT.